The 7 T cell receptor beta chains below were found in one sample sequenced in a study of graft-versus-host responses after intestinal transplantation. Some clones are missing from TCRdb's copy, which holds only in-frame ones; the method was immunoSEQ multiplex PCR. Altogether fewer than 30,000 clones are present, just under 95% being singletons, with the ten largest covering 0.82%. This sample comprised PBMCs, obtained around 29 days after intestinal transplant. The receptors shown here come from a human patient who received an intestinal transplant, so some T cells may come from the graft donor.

This chain's CDR3 is CASSHHGAYEQYF. Written as DNA, the CDR3 is TGTGCCAGCAGCCACCACGGGGCCTACGAGCAGTACTTC. V and J are TRBV14 and TRBJ2-7, with D possibly matching TRBD2 (5 bases). V was pared by 3 bases and J by 2 bases, with 8 bases between. Germline CDR1 is SGHDN and CDR2 is FVKESK. CDR3 length: 13 amino acids.

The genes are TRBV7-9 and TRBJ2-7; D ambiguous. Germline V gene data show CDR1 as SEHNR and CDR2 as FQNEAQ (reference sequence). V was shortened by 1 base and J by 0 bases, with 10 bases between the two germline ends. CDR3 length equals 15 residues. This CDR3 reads CASSLGGLSSYEQYF. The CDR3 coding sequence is TGTGCCAGCAGCTTAGGTGGCCTGAGCTCCTACGAGCAGTACTTC.

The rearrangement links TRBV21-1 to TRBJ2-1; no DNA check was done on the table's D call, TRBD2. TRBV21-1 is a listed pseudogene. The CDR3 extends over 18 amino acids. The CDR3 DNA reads TGTGCCAGCAGCAAAGCGTCCTCTAGCGGGAGGAACTACAATGAGCAGTTCTTC. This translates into CASSKASSSGRNYNEQFF.

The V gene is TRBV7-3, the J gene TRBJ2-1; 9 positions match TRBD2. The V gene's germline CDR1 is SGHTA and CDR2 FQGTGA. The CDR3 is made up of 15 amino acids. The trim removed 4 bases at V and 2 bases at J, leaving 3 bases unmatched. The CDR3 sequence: CASSSREGPYNEQFF. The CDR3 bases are TGTGCCAGCAGCTCGCGGGAGGGCCCCTACAATGAGCAGTTCTTC.

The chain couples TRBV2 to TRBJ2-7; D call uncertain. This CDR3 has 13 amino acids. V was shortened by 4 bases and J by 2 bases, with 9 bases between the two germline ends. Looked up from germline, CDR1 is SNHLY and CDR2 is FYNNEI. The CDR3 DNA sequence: TGTGCCAGCAGTGCCTCCCCCACCTACGAGCAGTACTTC. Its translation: CASSASPTYEQYF.

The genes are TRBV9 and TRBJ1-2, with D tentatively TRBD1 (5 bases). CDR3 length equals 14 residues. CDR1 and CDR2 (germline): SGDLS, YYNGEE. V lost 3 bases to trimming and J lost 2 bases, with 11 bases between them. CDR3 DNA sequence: TGTGCCAGCAGCGCCGGGACTCCAAACTATGGCTACACCTTC. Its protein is CASSAGTPNYGYTF.

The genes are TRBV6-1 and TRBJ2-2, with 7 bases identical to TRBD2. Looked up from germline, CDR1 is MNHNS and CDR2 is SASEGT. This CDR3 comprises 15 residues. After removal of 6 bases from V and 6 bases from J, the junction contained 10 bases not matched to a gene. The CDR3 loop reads CASRGLPNPAGELFF. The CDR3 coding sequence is TGTGCCAGCAGGGGACTACCCAATCCAGCCGGGGAGCTGTTTTTT.